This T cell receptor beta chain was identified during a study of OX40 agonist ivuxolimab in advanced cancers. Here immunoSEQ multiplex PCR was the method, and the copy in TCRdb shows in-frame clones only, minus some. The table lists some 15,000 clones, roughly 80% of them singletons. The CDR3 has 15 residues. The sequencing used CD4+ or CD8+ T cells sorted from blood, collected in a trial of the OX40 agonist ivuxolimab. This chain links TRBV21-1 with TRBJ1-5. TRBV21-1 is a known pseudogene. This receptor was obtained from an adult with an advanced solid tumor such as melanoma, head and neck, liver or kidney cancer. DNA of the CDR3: TGTGCCAGCAGTGTACTACATTGGCATCATCAGCCCCAGCATTTT. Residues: CASSVLHWHHQPQHF.